These T cell receptor beta chains were read from a single sample in a study of OX40 agonist ivuxolimab in advanced cancers. Repertoires were generated with immunoSEQ multiplex PCR, while TCRdb's copy carries only in-frame clones and drops some. Seen here are over 50,000 clones, around 83% observed once, and the top ten hold 0.7%. This material consisted of CD4+ or CD8+ T cells sorted from blood, taken in a trial of the OX40 agonist ivuxolimab. These receptors all come from an adult with an advanced solid tumor such as melanoma, head and neck, liver or kidney cancer. Both conserved end residues are part of each CDR3. A D gene is named only where the DNA matches it firmly. Size is stated for part of the rows, as once, few or many counts, or as a class when the clone is expanded.

clone_size: -
j_call: TRBJ2-7
d_call: TRBD2
v_call: TRBV27
cdr3_nt: TGTGCCAGCAGTTTATGGAGCGGGAGAGGGGAGCAGTACTTC
cdr3_aa: CASSLWSGRGEQYF

clone_size: -
j_call: TRBJ1-6
d_call: TRBD1
v_call: TRBV9
cdr3_nt: TGTGCCAGCAGCGGTGGACAGGGGTCACCCCTCCACTTT
cdr3_aa: CASSGGQGSPLHF

clone_size: -
j_call: TRBJ1-1
d_call: -
v_call: TRBV5-1
cdr3_nt: TGCGCCAGCAGCTTCTCTATGGGAAGTCGGACTGAAGCTTTCTTT
cdr3_aa: CASSFSMGSRTEAFF

clone_size: -
j_call: TRBJ2-5
d_call: -
v_call: TRBV28
cdr3_nt: TGTGCCAGCAGCGGGTCAGAGACCCAGTACTTC
cdr3_aa: CASSGSETQYF

clone_size: -
j_call: TRBJ2-5
d_call: -
v_call: TRBV5-4
cdr3_nt: TGTGCCAGCAGCTTGTTCGATCAAGAGACCCAGTACTTC
cdr3_aa: CASSLFDQETQYF

clone_size: once
j_call: TRBJ2-6
d_call: -
v_call: TRBV5-1
cdr3_nt: TGCGCCAGCAGCTTGCCCCAGGGTTCTGGGGCCAACGTCCTGACTTTC
cdr3_aa: CASSLPQGSGANVLTF

clone_size: -
j_call: TRBJ2-2
d_call: TRBD1
v_call: TRBV4-1
cdr3_nt: TGCGCCAGCAGCCAAGATCATTTGCAGGGGGCAACCGGGGAGCTGTTTTTT
cdr3_aa: CASSQDHLQGATGELFF

clone_size: -
j_call: TRBJ2-1
d_call: -
v_call: TRBV20-1
cdr3_nt: TGCAGTGCTATGCCTAGGTATGAGCAGTTCTTC
cdr3_aa: CSAMPRYEQFF

clone_size: -
j_call: TRBJ1-6
d_call: -
v_call: TRBV13
cdr3_nt: TGTGCCAGCAGCCCAACCCCGGGTAGCAGGGGAGATTCACCCCTCCACTTT
cdr3_aa: CASSPTPGSRGDSPLHF

clone_size: -
j_call: TRBJ2-5
d_call: -
v_call: TRBV5-1
cdr3_nt: TGCGCCAGCAGCCAGGGAGATATACCCGGGCGGGAAGAGACCCAGTACTTC
cdr3_aa: CASSQGDIPGREETQYF

clone_size: few
j_call: TRBJ2-3
d_call: -
v_call: TRBV27
cdr3_nt: TGTGCCAGCAGTTTATCGATGGGCACAGATACGCAGTATTTT
cdr3_aa: CASSLSMGTDTQYF

clone_size: -
j_call: TRBJ1-2
d_call: TRBD1
v_call: TRBV5-1
cdr3_nt: TGCGCCAGCAGCTTGGCCGGGGGGACAGGGGCGAATAACTATGGCTACACCTTC
cdr3_aa: CASSLAGGTGANNYGYTF

clone_size: -
j_call: TRBJ2-7
d_call: TRBD2
v_call: TRBV6-5
cdr3_nt: TGTGCCAGCAAACTACTAGCGGGAGGTTCCTACGAGCAGTACTTC
cdr3_aa: CASKLLAGGSYEQYF

clone_size: -
j_call: TRBJ2-7
d_call: TRBD1
v_call: TRBV4-2
cdr3_nt: TGTGCCAGCAGCCCAGGCAGGGGGATTTACGAGCAGTACTTC
cdr3_aa: CASSPGRGIYEQYF

clone_size: -
j_call: TRBJ2-1
d_call: -
v_call: TRBV4-2
cdr3_nt: TGTGCCAGCAGCCGGAAAGGGAATGAGCAGTTCTTC
cdr3_aa: CASSRKGNEQFF

clone_size: few
j_call: TRBJ2-1
d_call: -
v_call: TRBV4-1
cdr3_nt: TGCGCCAGCAGCCTCTACCCTAGACCTCGATCCTACAATGAGCAGTTCTTC
cdr3_aa: CASSLYPRPRSYNEQFF

clone_size: -
j_call: TRBJ2-5
d_call: -
v_call: TRBV6-9
cdr3_nt: TGTGCCAGCGGGCGAGAGACCCAGTACTTC
cdr3_aa: CASGRETQYF

clone_size: -
j_call: TRBJ2-2
d_call: -
v_call: TRBV19
cdr3_nt: TGTGCCAGTAGAAATGCCGCCCTGGGGAGCGGGGAGCTGTTTTTT
cdr3_aa: CASRNAALGSGELFF

clone_size: -
j_call: TRBJ2-1
d_call: -
v_call: TRBV10-1
cdr3_nt: TGCGCCAGCAGTGGGAAAGACAATGAGCAGTTCTTC
cdr3_aa: CASSGKDNEQFF

clone_size: few
j_call: TRBJ1-2
d_call: -
v_call: TRBV6-6
cdr3_nt: TGTGCCAGCACCCGAGGGGGATTGAGCTACACCTTC
cdr3_aa: CASTRGGLSYTF

clone_size: -
j_call: TRBJ1-1
d_call: TRBD1
v_call: TRBV19
cdr3_nt: TGTGCCAGTCGCCAGGGACAGCCCACGGTGGGTGTCTTT
cdr3_aa: CASRQGQPTVGVF

clone_size: -
j_call: TRBJ2-7
d_call: -
v_call: TRBV6-1
cdr3_nt: TGTGCCAGCAGTGACAGGGCCCTCGACTCCTACGAGCAGTACTTC
cdr3_aa: CASSDRALDSYEQYF

clone_size: -
j_call: TRBJ1-2
d_call: -
v_call: TRBV10-2
cdr3_nt: TGCGCCAGCAGTGATCCCGACAGACTCTATGGCTACACCTTC
cdr3_aa: CASSDPDRLYGYTF

clone_size: -
j_call: TRBJ2-3
d_call: -
v_call: TRBV2
cdr3_nt: TGTGCCAGCAGTACATCCCCCCAGCAGTCCACAGATACGCAGTATTTT
cdr3_aa: CASSTSPQQSTDTQYF

clone_size: -
j_call: TRBJ2-5
d_call: -
v_call: TRBV6-1
cdr3_nt: TGTGCCAGCAGGCCGACGGGCCCCGCCCTAGGGACCCAGTACTTC
cdr3_aa: CASRPTGPALGTQYF

clone_size: -
j_call: TRBJ2-1
d_call: TRBD2
v_call: TRBV9
cdr3_nt: TGTGCCAGCAGCGCGGGACTAGCGGGACGCGGCGAGCAGTTCTTC
cdr3_aa: CASSAGLAGRGEQFF

clone_size: -
j_call: TRBJ1-6
d_call: -
v_call: TRBV6-6
cdr3_nt: TGTGCCAGCAGCCCACGTCGACTGGGAAATTCACCCCTCCACTTT
cdr3_aa: CASSPRRLGNSPLHF

clone_size: -
j_call: TRBJ2-7
d_call: -
v_call: TRBV2
cdr3_nt: TGTGCCAGCCTTCGGACGAGCAACGAGCAGTACTTC
cdr3_aa: CASLRTSNEQYF

clone_size: -
j_call: TRBJ2-7
d_call: -
v_call: TRBV5-1
cdr3_nt: TGCGCCAGCAGCTTGACCGCAGACGCCGAGCAGTACTTC
cdr3_aa: CASSLTADAEQYF

clone_size: once
j_call: TRBJ1-3
d_call: TRBD1
v_call: TRBV6-5
cdr3_nt: TGTGCCAGCAGTTTAAGGTGGACAGGCTCTGGAAACACCATATATTTT
cdr3_aa: CASSLRWTGSGNTIYF

clone_size: -
j_call: TRBJ1-5
d_call: TRBD1
v_call: TRBV18
cdr3_nt: TGTGCCAGCTCGGGAGGACAGGGTATAAGCAATCAGCCCCAGCATTTT
cdr3_aa: CASSGGQGISNQPQHF

clone_size: -
j_call: TRBJ1-3
d_call: -
v_call: TRBV29-1
cdr3_nt: TGCAGCGTTGAAGGAGGCAGAAACACCATATATTTT
cdr3_aa: CSVEGGRNTIYF

clone_size: -
j_call: TRBJ2-4
d_call: -
v_call: TRBV5-1
cdr3_nt: TGCGCCAGCAGCTTGGTAGGAGGGTGGGATAACATTCAGTACTTC
cdr3_aa: CASSLVGGWDNIQYF

clone_size: few
j_call: TRBJ1-1
d_call: TRBD1
v_call: TRBV5-1
cdr3_nt: TGCGCCAGCAGCAGGGGACAGGCGGTTGGTGAAGCTTTCTTT
cdr3_aa: CASSRGQAVGEAFF

clone_size: few
j_call: TRBJ1-1
d_call: -
v_call: TRBV7-9
cdr3_nt: TGTGCCAGCAGCTTGCCCGGACTTACGGAAAAAGCTTTCTTT
cdr3_aa: CASSLPGLTEKAFF

clone_size: -
j_call: TRBJ2-1
d_call: TRBD2
v_call: TRBV9
cdr3_nt: TGTGCCAGCAGCGTCGCCGGGACTACCGGCAATGAGCAGTTCTTC
cdr3_aa: CASSVAGTTGNEQFF

clone_size: -
j_call: TRBJ2-2
d_call: TRBD1
v_call: TRBV5-1
cdr3_nt: TGCGCCAGTGGGACAGGGGGTAACACCGGGGAGCTGTTTTTT
cdr3_aa: CASGTGGNTGELFF

clone_size: -
j_call: TRBJ2-7
d_call: -
v_call: TRBV7-8
cdr3_nt: TGTGCCAGCAGCTTAGCAATCGGTGGCAGAACCTACGAGCAGTACTTC
cdr3_aa: CASSLAIGGRTYEQYF

clone_size: -
j_call: TRBJ2-5
d_call: -
v_call: TRBV7-2
cdr3_nt: TGTGCCGGAGGTCGGCGACGTCCCGGTGAGACCCAGTACTTC
cdr3_aa: CAGGRRRPGETQYF

clone_size: once
j_call: TRBJ1-1
d_call: -
v_call: TRBV7-8
cdr3_nt: TGTGCCAGCAGCCACCGGACCGGGTTGAACACTGAAGCTTTCTTT
cdr3_aa: CASSHRTGLNTEAFF

clone_size: -
j_call: TRBJ2-3
d_call: TRBD2
v_call: TRBV5-1
cdr3_nt: TGCGCCAGCAGCCAATCTAGCGGGGGGCGCACAGATACGCAGTATTTT
cdr3_aa: CASSQSSGGRTDTQYF

clone_size: -
j_call: TRBJ1-3
d_call: -
v_call: TRBV5-1
cdr3_nt: TGCGCCAGCTCAATGGGGCCGACCCCCGGGGGCCTCCGAAGCTCTGGAAACACCATATATTTT
cdr3_aa: CASSMGPTPGGLRSSGNTIYF

clone_size: -
j_call: TRBJ2-5
d_call: -
v_call: TRBV6-1
cdr3_nt: TGTGCCAGCAGTGGGCAGGGAGTAGAGACCCAGTACTTC
cdr3_aa: CASSGQGVETQYF

clone_size: once
j_call: TRBJ2-2
d_call: TRBD1
v_call: TRBV5-1
cdr3_nt: TGCGCCAGCAGCTTGAGGGACAGGAGAACCGGGGAGCTGTTTTTT
cdr3_aa: CASSLRDRRTGELFF

clone_size: -
j_call: TRBJ1-2
d_call: TRBD1
v_call: TRBV19
cdr3_nt: TGTGCCAGCGATCCAGGGGGGCAGGGATATGGCTACACCTTC
cdr3_aa: CASDPGGQGYGYTF

clone_size: -
j_call: TRBJ1-1
d_call: -
v_call: TRBV5-1
cdr3_nt: TGCGCCAGCATCCAGGAGCCCCTGAAGAACACTGAAGCTTTCTTT
cdr3_aa: CASIQEPLKNTEAFF

clone_size: -
j_call: TRBJ1-5
d_call: -
v_call: TRBV19
cdr3_nt: TGTGCCAGTAGGGGGGAGGGTTATCAGCCCCAGCATTTT
cdr3_aa: CASRGEGYQPQHF

clone_size: -
j_call: TRBJ2-2
d_call: -
v_call: TRBV6-5
cdr3_nt: TGTGCCAGCAGTTACTTTGGGACTAACACCGGGGAGCTGTTTTTT
cdr3_aa: CASSYFGTNTGELFF

clone_size: -
j_call: TRBJ1-2
d_call: TRBD1
v_call: TRBV18
cdr3_nt: TGTGCCAGCTCACCACCGACAGGGGGACATGGCTACACCTTC
cdr3_aa: CASSPPTGGHGYTF

clone_size: -
j_call: TRBJ2-1
d_call: -
v_call: TRBV10-2
cdr3_nt: TGCGCCAGCAGTGAGGACCTCTGGGAGCAGTTCTTC
cdr3_aa: CASSEDLWEQFF

clone_size: -
j_call: TRBJ1-2
d_call: TRBD1
v_call: TRBV18
cdr3_nt: TGTGCCAGCTCACCCGGACAGGGGGTTGGCTACACCTTC
cdr3_aa: CASSPGQGVGYTF

clone_size: -
j_call: TRBJ2-5
d_call: -
v_call: TRBV2
cdr3_nt: TGTGCCAGCACCTACGTAGTAGGGGAGACCCAGTACTTC
cdr3_aa: CASTYVVGETQYF

clone_size: once
j_call: TRBJ2-4
d_call: -
v_call: TRBV7-8
cdr3_nt: TGTGCCAGCAGCCCCCCGGGACCCGCCTTAGCCAAAAACATTCAGTACTTC
cdr3_aa: CASSPPGPALAKNIQYF

clone_size: few
j_call: TRBJ1-1
d_call: -
v_call: TRBV18
cdr3_nt: TGTGCCAGCTCACCACTAGGAGCTCGGGCTTTCTTT
cdr3_aa: CASSPLGARAFF

clone_size: -
j_call: TRBJ2-6
d_call: TRBD1
v_call: TRBV27
cdr3_nt: TGTGCCAGCAGTTTACGGACAGGAGCTGGGGCCAACGTCCTGACTTTC
cdr3_aa: CASSLRTGAGANVLTF